This TCR beta chain was retrieved from a study of cytomegalovirus exposure and HLA in healthy donors. Amplification used 60 Vbeta primers and 13 Jbeta primers. Repertoires were generated with immunoSEQ multiplex PCR, while TCRdb's copy carries only in-frame clones and drops some. The sample yields some 67,000 clones, 80% to 90% seen once. Points from the study as a whole: A later analysis revealed that TCR association rates differed between HLA loci, peaking at DRB1 and bottoming out at HLA-C. With later analysis, a missense DCLRE1C variant became linked to TCR beta V- and J-gene trimming.

Worth noting for this clone: Its antigen is currently unknown.

Input material: PBMCs. This clonotype originated in a woman between 25 and 40 years old in good health and CMV-seronegative.

Here the CDR3 reads CASSFLGGTEAFF. DNA of the CDR3: TGTGCCAGCAGCTTTTTGGGGGGAACTGAAGCTTTCTTT. The chain couples TRBV11-2 to TRBJ1-1; perhaps TRBD1 as D (5 bases). CDR1 is SGHAT and CDR2 is FQNNGV in the germline V gene. Deletions cut 3 bases from V and 5 bases from J, with 10 bases between. This CDR3 comprises 13 residues.